The rows below give T cell receptor beta chains drawn from one sample of a study of cytomegalovirus exposure and HLA in healthy donors. The repertoire was sequenced with immunoSEQ multiplex PCR; TCRdb's copy has only in-frame clones and lacks some. Of tens of thousands of clones in the sample, 55% to 65% are singletons; the top ten hold roughly 2%. The sample consisted of PBMCs. The origin of the receptors is a human donor in good health. Each CDR3 is given with its conserved first and last residue. Fields, in order: D gene, J gene, V gene, clone size, CDR3 protein, CDR3 DNA. D genes are given only for firm matches. A row's size may be missing; if present it is once, few, many or a size class.

TRBD2	TRBJ2-3	TRBV7-3	NA	CASSPGLARDTQYF	TGTGCCAGCAGCCCGGGACTAGCGAGAGATACGCAGTATTTT
TRBD2	TRBJ2-5	TRBV6-1	few	CASSESTSGGWETQYF	TGTGCCAGCAGTGAATCGACTAGCGGGGGGTGGGAGACCCAGTACTTC
TRBD2	TRBJ2-1	TRBV5-1	once	CASSLERGDYNEQFF	TGCGCCAGCAGCTTGGAGCGGGGGGATTACAATGAGCAGTTCTTC
NA	TRBJ2-5	TRBV7-2	NA	CASSPARGQTQYF	TGTGCCAGCAGCCCGGCCAGGGGCCAGACCCAGTACTTC
NA	TRBJ2-1	TRBV5-4	NA	CASSHEGGAYNEQFF	TGTGCCAGCAGCCACGAAGGGGGGGCCTACAATGAGCAGTTCTTC
NA	TRBJ1-2	TRBV5-1	NA	CASEGGDGYTF	TGCGCCAGCGAAGGGGGGGATGGCTACACCTTC
NA	TRBJ1-6	TRBV2	NA	CASKPDNSPLHF	TGTGCCAGCAAGCCCGATAATTCACCCCTCCACTTT
NA	TRBJ2-4	TRBV6-5	NA	CASSYSVPGAKNIQYF	TGTGCCAGCAGTTACTCGGTTCCGGGAGCCAAAAACATTCAGTACTTC
NA	TRBJ2-7	TRBV30	few	CAWKDRYEQYF	TGTGCCTGGAAGGACAGATACGAGCAGTACTTC
TRBD1	TRBJ1-4	TRBV5-5	NA	CASSLPGTGPGSEKLFF	TGTGCCAGCAGCTTGCCGGGGACAGGGCCAGGCTCTGAAAAACTGTTTTTT
NA	TRBJ2-1	TRBV6-5	few	CASSYSEGYNEQFF	TGTGCCAGCAGTTATTCAGAGGGCTACAATGAGCAGTTCTTC
TRBD1	TRBJ1-2	TRBV14	NA	CASSQTGGWNYGYTF	TGTGCCAGCAGCCAAACAGGGGGCTGGAACTATGGCTACACCTTC
TRBD1	TRBJ1-1	TRBV5-1	NA	CASSLTGANTEAFF	TGCGCCAGCAGCTTGACAGGGGCAAACACTGAAGCTTTCTTT
NA	TRBJ2-7	TRBV7-2	NA	CASSPGLGAYEQYF	TGTGCCAGCAGCCCGGGACTTGGGGCCTATGAGCAGTACTTC
NA	TRBJ1-4	TRBV21-1	NA	CASTPRGTGKNEKLFF	TGTGCCAGCACTCCTAGGGGGACAGGGAAAAATGAAAAACTGTTTTTT
NA	TRBJ1-2	TRBV9	NA	CASSVSGGNYGYTF	TGTGCCAGCAGCGTTAGCGGGGGTAACTATGGCTACACCTTC
NA	TRBJ2-2	TRBV7-2	NA	CASRQRTALNTGELFF	TGTGCCAGCAGGCAACGGACAGCCCTAAACACCGGGGAGCTGTTTTTT
TRBD1	TRBJ2-3	TRBV19	few	CASRDRGTDTQYF	TGTGCCAGCCGGGACAGGGGCACAGATACGCAGTATTTT
TRBD1	TRBJ1-6	TRBV9	NA	CASSGGRDSNSPLHF	TGTGCCAGCAGCGGCGGCCGGGACAGTAATTCACCCCTCCACTTT
TRBD1	TRBJ2-6	TRBV11-1	NA	CASSWGQLLGANVLTF	TGTGCCAGCAGCTGGGGACAGCTTCTTGGGGCCAACGTCCTGACTTTC
NA	TRBJ1-2	TRBV30	NA	CAWSPGRRSYGYTF	TGTGCCTGGAGCCCCGGCAGACGGAGCTATGGCTACACCTTC
NA	TRBJ1-4	TRBV4-3	NA	CASSQFSGARLNEKLFF	TGCGCCAGCAGCCAATTCTCAGGGGCCAGACTTAATGAAAAACTGTTTTTT
NA	TRBJ1-1	TRBV13	NA	CASSEVRNTEAFF	TGTGCCAGCAGCGAGGTCCGGAACACTGAAGCTTTCTTT
TRBD1	TRBJ1-5	TRBV5-6	NA	CASSLGPSGGEGNQPQHF	TGTGCCAGCAGCTTGGGTCCATCAGGGGGTGAAGGCAATCAGCCCCAGCATTTT
TRBD1	TRBJ1-5	TRBV7-2	few	CASSPQGVLPQHF	TGTGCCAGCAGCCCACAGGGGGTCTTGCCCCAGCATTTT
TRBD1	TRBJ1-6	TRBV18	NA	CASSPTIFDEQGRNSPLHF	TGTGCCAGCTCACCAACCATATTCGACGAACAGGGGCGTAATTCACCCCTCCACTTT
TRBD1	TRBJ1-2	TRBV30	NA	CAWTRGQGARGYTF	TGTGCCTGGACCCGAGGACAGGGGGCAAGGGGCTACACCTTC
TRBD1	TRBJ1-4	TRBV5-1	once	CASSLGGGESEFF	TGCGCCAGCAGCTTGGGAGGGGGCGAATCGGAGTTTTTT
TRBD1	TRBJ1-5	TRBV7-2	NA	CASSSRQGAGQPQHF	TGTGCCAGCAGCTCAAGACAGGGGGCAGGTCAGCCCCAGCATTTT
NA	TRBJ1-1	TRBV4-3	NA	CASSQVLGVTEAFF	TGCGCCAGCAGCCAAGTGTTAGGGGTTACTGAAGCTTTCTTT
TRBD1	TRBJ2-3	TRBV11-2	NA	CASSLDTGGAGTQYF	TGTGCCAGCAGCTTAGATACAGGGGGCGCGGGTACGCAGTATTTT
TRBD1	TRBJ1-3	TRBV4-3	NA	CASSPGTGSGNTIYF	TGCGCCAGCAGCCCCGGGACAGGCTCTGGAAACACCATATATTTT
TRBD2	TRBJ2-5	TRBV5-1	NA	CASNDPGGGQETQYF	TGCGCCAGCAATGATCCGGGGGGAGGCCAAGAGACCCAGTACTTC
NA	TRBJ1-1	TRBV5-8	few	CASSLDPMNTEAFF	TGTGCCAGCAGCTTGGATCCCATGAACACTGAAGCTTTCTTT
NA	TRBJ1-6	TRBV27	NA	CASGLSNSGNSPLHF	TGTGCCAGCGGCCTCTCTAATTCGGGTAATTCACCCCTCCACTTT
NA	TRBJ2-2	TRBV4-3	few	CASSQDSHAGDTGELFF	TGCGCCAGCAGCCAAGATAGTCACGCAGGGGACACCGGGGAGCTGTTTTTT
NA	TRBJ1-2	TRBV6-5	NA	CASSPGSGYYGYTF	TGTGCCAGCAGTCCCGGCTCAGGGTACTATGGCTACACCTTC